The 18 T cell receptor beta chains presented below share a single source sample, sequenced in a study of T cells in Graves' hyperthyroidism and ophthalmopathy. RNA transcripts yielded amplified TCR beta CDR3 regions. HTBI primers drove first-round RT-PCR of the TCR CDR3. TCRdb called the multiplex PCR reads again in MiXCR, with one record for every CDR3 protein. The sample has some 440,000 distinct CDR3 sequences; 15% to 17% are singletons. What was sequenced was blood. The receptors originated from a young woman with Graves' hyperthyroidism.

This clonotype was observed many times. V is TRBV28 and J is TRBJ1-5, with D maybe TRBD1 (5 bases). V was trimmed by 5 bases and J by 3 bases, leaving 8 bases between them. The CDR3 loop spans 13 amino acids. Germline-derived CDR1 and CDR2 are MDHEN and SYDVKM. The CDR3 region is CASSGTLNQPQHF. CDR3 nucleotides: TGTGCCAGCAGTGGGACTCTCAATCAGCCCCAGCATTTT.

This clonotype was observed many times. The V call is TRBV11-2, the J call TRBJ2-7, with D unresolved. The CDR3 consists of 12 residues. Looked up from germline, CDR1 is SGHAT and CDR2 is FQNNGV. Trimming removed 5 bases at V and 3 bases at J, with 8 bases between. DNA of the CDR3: TGTGCCAGCAGCCCCCGGGTCTACGAGCAGTACTTC. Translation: CASSPRVYEQYF.

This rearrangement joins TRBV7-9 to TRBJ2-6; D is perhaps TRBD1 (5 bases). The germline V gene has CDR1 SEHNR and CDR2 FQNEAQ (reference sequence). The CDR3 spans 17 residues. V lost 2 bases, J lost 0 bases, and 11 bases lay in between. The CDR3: CASSLRRASSGANVLTF. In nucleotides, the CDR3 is TGTGCCAGCAGCTTACGCAGGGCAAGCTCTGGGGCCAACGTCCTGACTTTC.

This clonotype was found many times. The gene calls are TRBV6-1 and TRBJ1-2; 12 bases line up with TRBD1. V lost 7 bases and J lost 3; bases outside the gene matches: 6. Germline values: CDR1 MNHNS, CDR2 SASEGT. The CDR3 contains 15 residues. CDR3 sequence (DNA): TGTGCCAGCAATCATGGGACAGGGGGCGACTATGGCTACACCTTC. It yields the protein CASNHGTGGDYGYTF.

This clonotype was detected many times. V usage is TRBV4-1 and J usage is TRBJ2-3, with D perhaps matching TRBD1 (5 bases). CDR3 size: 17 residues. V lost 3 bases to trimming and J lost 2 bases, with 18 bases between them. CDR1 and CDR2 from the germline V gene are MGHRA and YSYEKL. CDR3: CASSQRQWVAHTDTQYF. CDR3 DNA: TGCGCCAGCAGCCAGCGACAGTGGGTGGCACACACAGATACGCAGTATTTT.

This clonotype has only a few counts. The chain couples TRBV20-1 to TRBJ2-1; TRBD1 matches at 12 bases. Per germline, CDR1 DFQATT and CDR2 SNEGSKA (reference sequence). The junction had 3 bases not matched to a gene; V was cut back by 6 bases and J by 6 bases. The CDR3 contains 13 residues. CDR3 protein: CSATGQGANEQFF. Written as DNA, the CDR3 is TGCAGTGCCACGGGACAGGGGGCCAATGAGCAGTTCTTC.

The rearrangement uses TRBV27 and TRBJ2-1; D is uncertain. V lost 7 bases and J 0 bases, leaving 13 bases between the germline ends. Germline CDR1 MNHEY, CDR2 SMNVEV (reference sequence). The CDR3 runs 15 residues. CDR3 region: CASNQRTSSYNEQFF. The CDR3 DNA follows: TGTGCCAGCAATCAGAGAACGAGCTCCTACAATGAGCAGTTCTTC.

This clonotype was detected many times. The CDR3 DNA sequence: TGTGCCAGCAGCTTAGACCCGGACAGGGGGCGAGCTAACTATGGCTACACCTTC. Translation: CASSLDPDRGRANYGYTF. V usage is TRBV7-2 and J usage is TRBJ1-2; 11 bases are a match to TRBD1. The germline V gene encodes CDR1 SGHTA and CDR2 FQGNSA. CDR3 length: 18 residues. After removal of 1 base from V and 0 bases from J, the junction contained 7 bases not matched to a gene.

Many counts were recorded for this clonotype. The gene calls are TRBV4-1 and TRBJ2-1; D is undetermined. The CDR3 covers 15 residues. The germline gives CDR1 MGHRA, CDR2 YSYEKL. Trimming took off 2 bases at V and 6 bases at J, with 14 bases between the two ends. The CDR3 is CASSQQGLQSNEQFF. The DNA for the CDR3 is TGCGCCAGCAGCCAACAAGGGCTCCAGAGCAATGAGCAGTTCTTC.

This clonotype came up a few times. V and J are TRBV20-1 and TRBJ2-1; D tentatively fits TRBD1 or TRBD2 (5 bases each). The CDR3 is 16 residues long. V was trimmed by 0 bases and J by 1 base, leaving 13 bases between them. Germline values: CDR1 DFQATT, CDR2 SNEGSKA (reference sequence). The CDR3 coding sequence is TGCAGTGCTAGAGATCCCGGGGCCCTTTCCTACAATGAGCAGTTCTTC. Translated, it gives CSARDPGALSYNEQFF.

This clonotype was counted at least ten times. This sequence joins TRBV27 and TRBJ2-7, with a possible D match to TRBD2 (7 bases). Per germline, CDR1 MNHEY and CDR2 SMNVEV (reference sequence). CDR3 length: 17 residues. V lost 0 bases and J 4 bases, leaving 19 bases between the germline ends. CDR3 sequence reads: CASSLSIRREGEYEQYF. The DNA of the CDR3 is TGTGCCAGCAGTTTATCGATACGGAGGGAGGGGGAATACGAGCAGTACTTC.

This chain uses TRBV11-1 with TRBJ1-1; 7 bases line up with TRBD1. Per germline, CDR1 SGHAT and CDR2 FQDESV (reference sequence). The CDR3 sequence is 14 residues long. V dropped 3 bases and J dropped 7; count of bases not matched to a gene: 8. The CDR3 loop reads CASSLDFQGGEAFF. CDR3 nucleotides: TGTGCCAGCAGCTTGGATTTTCAGGGGGGTGAAGCTTTCTTT.

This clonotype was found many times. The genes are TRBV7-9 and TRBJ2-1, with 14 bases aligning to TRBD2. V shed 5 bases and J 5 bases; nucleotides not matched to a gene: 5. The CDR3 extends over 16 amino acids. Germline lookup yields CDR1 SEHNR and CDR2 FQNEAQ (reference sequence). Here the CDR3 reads CASSPGTSGSNNEQFF. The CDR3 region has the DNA TGTGCCAGCAGCCCTGGGACTAGCGGGAGTAACAATGAGCAGTTCTTC.

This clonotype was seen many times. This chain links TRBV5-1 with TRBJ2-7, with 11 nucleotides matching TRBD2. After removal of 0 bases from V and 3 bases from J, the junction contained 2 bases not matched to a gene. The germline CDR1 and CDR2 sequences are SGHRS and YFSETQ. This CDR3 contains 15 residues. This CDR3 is CASSLETSGVYEQYF. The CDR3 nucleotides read TGCGCCAGCAGCTTGGAGACTAGCGGGGTCTACGAGCAGTACTTC.

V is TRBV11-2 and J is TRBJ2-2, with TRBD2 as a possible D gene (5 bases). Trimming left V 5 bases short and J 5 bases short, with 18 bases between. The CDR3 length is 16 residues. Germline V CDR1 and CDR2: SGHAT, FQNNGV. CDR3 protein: CASSRVAGPGTGELFF. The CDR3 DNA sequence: TGTGCCAGCAGCAGGGTGGCGGGCCCGGGGACCGGGGAGCTGTTTTTT. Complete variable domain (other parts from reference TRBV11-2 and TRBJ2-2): EAGVAQSPRYKIIEKRQSVAFWCNPISGHATLYWYQQILGQGPKLLIQFQNNGVVDDSQLPKDRFSAERLKGVDSTLKIQPAKLEDSAVYLCASSRVAGPGTGELFFGEGSRLTVL.

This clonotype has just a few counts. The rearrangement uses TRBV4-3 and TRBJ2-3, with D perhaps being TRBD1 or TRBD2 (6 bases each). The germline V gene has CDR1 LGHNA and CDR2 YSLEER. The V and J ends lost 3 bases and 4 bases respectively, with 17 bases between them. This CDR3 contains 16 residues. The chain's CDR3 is CASSHFVGGRADTQYF. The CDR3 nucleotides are TGCGCCAGCAGCCACTTCGTAGGGGGGCGGGCAGATACGCAGTATTTT.

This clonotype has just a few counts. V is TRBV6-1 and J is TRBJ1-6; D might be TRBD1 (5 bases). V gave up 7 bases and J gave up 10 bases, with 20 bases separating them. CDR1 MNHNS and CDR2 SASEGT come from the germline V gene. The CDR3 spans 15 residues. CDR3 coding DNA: TGTGCCAGCACCATTCGGGGCCCTCGGCGGTCACCCCTCCACTTT. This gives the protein CASTIRGPRRSPLHF.

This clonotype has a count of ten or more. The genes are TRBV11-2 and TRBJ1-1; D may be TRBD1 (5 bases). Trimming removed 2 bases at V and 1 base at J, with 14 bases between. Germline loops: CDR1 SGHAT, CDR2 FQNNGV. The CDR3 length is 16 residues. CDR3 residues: CASSLRLWQGNTEAFF. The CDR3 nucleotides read TGTGCCAGCAGCTTAAGGTTATGGCAGGGGAACACTGAAGCTTTCTTT.